The present TCR beta chain was sequenced within a study of T-cell reconstitution after alpha-beta-depleted transplantation in children. Overall study findings and caveats: By about two months after transplant, alpha-beta T cells reportedly arose from several hundred graft clones that had expanded.

With regard to this clonotype: As yet, its antigen is unknown.

CDR1 is SGDLS and CDR2 is YYNGEE in the germline V gene. The CDR3 spans 16 residues. Trimming cost V 0 bases and J 5 bases, with 14 bases left between them. Preparation of the TCRbeta library was carried out with unique molecular identifiers. TCRdb processed the PCR reads anew with MiXCR; each CDR3 protein has one entry. The sample carries 750,000 to 950,000 distinct CDR3 sequences, under 20% recorded once. Material: PBMCs, mostly from graft donor cells, obtained 360 days after TCRalphabeta/CD19-depleted stem cell transplant. The V call is TRBV9, the J call TRBJ1-4; the D is unclear. The source is a male patient younger than 18 who had a stem cell transplant for acute lymphoblastic leukemia, so the T cells may come from the graft donor. Here the CDR3 reads CASSVGAGSSNEKLFF. The CDR3 nucleotides are TGTGCCAGCAGCGTAGGTGCGGGATCAAGCAATGAAAAACTGTTTTTT.